A single sample is the source of the 5 T cell receptor beta chains below, sequenced in a study of long-term antiretroviral therapy in people with HIV. The authors ran the immunoSEQ assay, v3.0, at survey level. Some clones are missing from TCRdb's copy, which holds only in-frame ones; the method was immunoSEQ multiplex PCR. The sample has about 29,000 clones, approximately 80% seen once. Material: unsorted PBMCs, obtained 3 years after starting antiretroviral therapy. The receptors originated from a man aged 40-50 years with HIV.

The gene calls are TRBV14 and TRBJ1-1; no definite D call. CDR3 size: 12 residues. Per the germline V gene, CDR1 is SGHDN and CDR2 is FVKESK. V was pared by 3 bases and J by 6 bases, with 8 bases between. The CDR3 DNA reads TGTGCCAGCAGCCATTATGGCGCTGAAGCTTTCTTT. Protein: CASSHYGAEAFF. The variable domain in full, with the rest retrieved from reference TRBV14 and TRBJ1-1, is EAGVTQFPSHSVIEKGQTVTLRCDPISGHDNLYWYRRVMGKEIKFLLHFVKESKQDESGMPNNRFLAERTGGTYSTLKVQPAELEDSGVYFCASSHYGAEAFFGQGTRLTVV.

The chain carries TRBV7-6 and TRBJ2-7; D is perhaps TRBD1 or TRBD2 (5 bases each). The CDR3 loop spans 14 amino acids. V gave up 5 bases and J gave up 6 bases, with 17 bases separating them. Germline-derived CDR1 and CDR2 are SGHVS and FNYEAQ. CDR3 in amino acids: CASSPDGTGGEQYF. CDR3 bases: TGTGCCAGCAGCCCGGACGGGACGGGCGGCGAGCAGTACTTC.

The genes are TRBV7-9 and TRBJ2-3; D unresolved. Trimming pared 1 base from V and 2 bases from J, leaving 7 bases between. CDR1 is SEHNR, CDR2 FQNEAQ, per germline (reference sequence). The CDR3 has 14 residues. As DNA, the CDR3 is TGTGCCAGCAGCTTAGGTGGGATCACAGATACGCAGTATTTT. It is translated as CASSLGGITDTQYF.

The rearrangement uses TRBV7-8 and TRBJ2-7, with D perhaps matching TRBD2 (6 bases). CDR3 length equals 14 residues. Germline V gene lookup returns CDR1 SGHVS and CDR2 FQNEAQ. V lost 1 base and J lost 5, with 12 bases in between. CDR3 nucleotide sequence: TGTGCCAGCAGCTTAGGGGGGGTCCCCCACGAGCAGTACTTC. The encoded protein is CASSLGGVPHEQYF. The variable domain in full, completed from reference TRBV7-8 and TRBJ2-7, reads GAGVSQSPRYKVAKRGQDVALRCDPISGHVSLFWYQQALGQGPEFLTYFQNEAQLDKSGLPSDRFFAERPEGSVSTLKIQRTQQEDSAVYLCASSLGGVPHEQYFGPGTRLTVT.

The chain is built from TRBV28 and TRBJ2-1, with unresolved D. Germline-derived CDR1 and CDR2 are MDHEN and SYDVKM. This CDR3 comprises 13 residues. The V end was cut by 7 bases, the J end by 8 bases, with 15 bases between. The CDR3 DNA is TGTGCCAGCATGGGCCCCCCGAGCTATGAGCAGTTCTTC. Amino acids: CASMGPPSYEQFF.